This entry is about one TCR beta chain. Its target is unknown. Germline loops: CDR1 SGDLS, CDR2 YYNGEE. Trimming removed 0 bases at V and 0 bases at J, with 13 bases between. The CDR3 spans 17 residues. This table comes from immunoSEQ multiplex PCR, and its TCRdb copy is limited to in-frame clones, with some not included. The repertoire holds more than 60,000 clones, with almost 90% as singletons. The data originate from a study of PD-L1 blockade in urothelial cancer. The overall study: Blood analysis was done at 3 weeks (second dose) and 6 weeks after treatment began. T cell content in blood samples showed a median of 141,255.

Time point meaning: peripheral blood 6 weeks after treatment start. Each patient contributed between 1 and 8 total time points of blood mononuclear cells, pretreatment and during treatment. General study results and limits: Tumor-associated blood clones were expanded more by durable-benefit patients at 3 weeks.

Sequenced material: PBMCs, taken around atezolizumab (anti-PD-L1) treatment. The V call is TRBV9, the J call TRBJ2-1; a weak D match, TRBD2 (6 bases). The source is a man aged 55 to 70 with urothelial cancer. This CDR3 is CASSVEIGGGSYNEQFF. The DNA of the CDR3 is TGTGCCAGCAGCGTAGAGATCGGGGGAGGCTCCTACAATGAGCAGTTCTTC. The full variable domain, in which reference TRBV9 and TRBJ2-1 provide the parts outside the CDR3, is DSGVTQTPKHLITATGQRVTLRCSPRSGDLSVYWYQQSLDQGLQFLIQYYNGEERAKGNILERFSAQQFPDLHSELNLSSLELGDSALYFCASSVEIGGGSYNEQFFGPGTRLTVL.